This T cell receptor beta chain appears in the sequencing data of a study of OX40 agonist ivuxolimab in advanced cancers. Overall study: The patients got ivuxolimab, which is an agonistic anti-OX40 (CD134) antibody. Partial responses occurred in three patients (one hepatocellular carcinoma, two cutaneous melanoma). Study-wide results and limits: Expanded clones tended on average to be more numerous among CD8+ T cells than CD4+. Undetermined was the antigen specificity of the expanded peripheral T cells.

Generated by immunoSEQ multiplex PCR, the TCRdb table keeps only in-frame clones and is missing some. The sample includes 71,000 or so clones, more than 85% of them seen just once. With respect to this clone: Its target is not known.

Trimming left V 5 bases short and J 3 bases short, with 11 bases between. Germline V gives CDR1 MDHEN, CDR2 SYDVKM. The CDR3 runs 13 residues. The sequence was obtained from an adult with an advanced solid tumor such as melanoma, head and neck, liver or kidney cancer. The chain employs TRBV28 and TRBJ2-7; D is ambiguous. This sample comprised CD4+ or CD8+ T cells sorted from blood, obtained in a trial of the OX40 agonist ivuxolimab. The CDR3, as DNA: TGTGCCAGCAGTCCAAGGAGTGACTACGAGCAGTACTTC. As protein: CASSPRSDYEQYF.